This T cell receptor beta chain was identified in a study of blood T cell repertoires in COVID-19. TCRdb's copy holds only in-frame clones and misses some; the assay was immunoSEQ multiplex PCR. This sample yields roughly 100,000 clones, of which 84% are seen a single time; 13% belongs to the top ten. The germline gives CDR1 LGHNA, CDR2 YNFKEQ. Trimming at V came to 4 bases and at J to 1 base, leaving 5 bases not matched to a gene. The CDR3 length is 15 residues. The genes are TRBV4-2 and TRBJ1-1; the match to TRBD1 covers 8 bases. Sequencing was done on a sample of peripheral blood. The source of this sequence is a human donor in a cohort sampled during active or convalescent COVID-19. CDR3 DNA sequence: TGTGCCAGCAGCCTAGCCGGGACAGGGAACACTGAAGCTTTCTTT. This gives the protein CASSLAGTGNTEAFF.